This T cell receptor beta chain was recorded in a study of T cells in pancreatic ductal adenocarcinoma. The selected patients with pancreatic ductal adenocarcinoma had surgery but no neoadjuvant therapy. This clone was recorded only once. Its antigen is still unknown. Whole-study results and caveats: Mean clonality was approximately 0.1 in tumors and about 0.079 in blood, not significantly different. Tumor-versus-blood clonality comparisons may be biased toward lower tumor diversity.

Germline V gene lookup returns CDR1 SGHAT and CDR2 FQNNGV. The CDR3 has 12 amino acids. V lost 4 bases and J 7 bases, leaving 11 bases between the germline ends. Generated by immunoSEQ multiplex PCR, the TCRdb table keeps only in-frame clones and is missing some. This table holds roughly 100,000 clones, about 96% found once. The chain carries TRBV11-2 and TRBJ2-7, with TRBD2 as a possible D gene (6 bases). The specimen sequenced was PBMCs. The receptor comes from a human donor with pancreatic ductal adenocarcinoma. CDR3 residues: CASSSRGWEQYF. Here the CDR3 DNA reads TGTGCCAGCAGCTCCCGGGGGTGGGAGCAGTACTTC.